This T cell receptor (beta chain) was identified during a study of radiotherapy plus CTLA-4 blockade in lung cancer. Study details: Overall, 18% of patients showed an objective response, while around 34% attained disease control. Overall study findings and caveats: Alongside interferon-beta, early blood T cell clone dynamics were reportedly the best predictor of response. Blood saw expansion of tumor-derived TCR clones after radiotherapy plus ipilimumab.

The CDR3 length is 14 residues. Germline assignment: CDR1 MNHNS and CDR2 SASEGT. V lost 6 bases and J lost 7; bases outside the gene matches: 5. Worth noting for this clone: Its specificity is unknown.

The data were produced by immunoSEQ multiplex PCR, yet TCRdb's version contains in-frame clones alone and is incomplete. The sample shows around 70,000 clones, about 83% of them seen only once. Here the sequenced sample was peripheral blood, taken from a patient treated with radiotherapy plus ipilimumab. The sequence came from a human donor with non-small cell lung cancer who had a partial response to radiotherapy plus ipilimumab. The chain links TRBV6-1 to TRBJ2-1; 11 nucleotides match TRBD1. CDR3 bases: TGTGCCAGCAGCAGGGGACAGGGGGTGAATGAGCAGTTCTTC. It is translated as CASSRGQGVNEQFF.